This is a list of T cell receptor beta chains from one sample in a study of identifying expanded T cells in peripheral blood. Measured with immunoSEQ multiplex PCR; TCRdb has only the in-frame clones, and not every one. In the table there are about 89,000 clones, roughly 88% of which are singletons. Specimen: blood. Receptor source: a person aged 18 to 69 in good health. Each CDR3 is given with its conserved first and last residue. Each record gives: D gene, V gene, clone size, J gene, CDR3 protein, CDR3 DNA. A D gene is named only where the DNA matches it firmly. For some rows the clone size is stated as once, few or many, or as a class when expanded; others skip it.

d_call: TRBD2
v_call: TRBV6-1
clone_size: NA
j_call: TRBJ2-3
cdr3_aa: CASSEALAGGTDTQYF
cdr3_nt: TGTGCCAGCAGTGAAGCGCTAGCGGGAGGCACAGATACGCAGTATTTT

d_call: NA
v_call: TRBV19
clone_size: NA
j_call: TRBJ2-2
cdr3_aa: CASSSWGVEGLTGELFF
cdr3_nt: TGTGCCAGTAGTAGTTGGGGAGTGGAGGGTCTCACCGGGGAGCTGTTTTTT

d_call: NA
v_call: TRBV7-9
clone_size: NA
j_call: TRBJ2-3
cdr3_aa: CASRDRGVLQGSSTDTQYF
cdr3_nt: TGTGCCAGCAGGGACCGGGGGGTTCTACAGGGATCTAGCACAGATACGCAGTATTTT

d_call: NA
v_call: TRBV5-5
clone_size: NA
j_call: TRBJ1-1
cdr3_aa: CASWGGRAEAFF
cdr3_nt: TGTGCCAGCTGGGGCGGGAGGGCTGAAGCTTTCTTT

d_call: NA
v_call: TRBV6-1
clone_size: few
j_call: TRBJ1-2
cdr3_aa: CASSDREYGYTF
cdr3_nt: TGTGCCAGCAGTGATCGAGAGTATGGCTACACCTTC

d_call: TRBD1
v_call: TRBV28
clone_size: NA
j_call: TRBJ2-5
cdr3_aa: CASSGPQGQETQYF
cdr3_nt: TGTGCCAGCAGTGGCCCACAGGGGCAAGAGACCCAGTACTTC

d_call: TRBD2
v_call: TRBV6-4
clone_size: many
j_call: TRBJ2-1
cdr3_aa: CASSDSLAGANEQFF
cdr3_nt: TGTGCCAGCAGTGACTCACTAGCGGGAGCCAATGAGCAGTTCTTC

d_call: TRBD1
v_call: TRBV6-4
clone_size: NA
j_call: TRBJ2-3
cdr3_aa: CASSEQGETDTQYF
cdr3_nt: TGTGCCAGCAGTGAACAGGGGGAAACAGATACGCAGTATTTT

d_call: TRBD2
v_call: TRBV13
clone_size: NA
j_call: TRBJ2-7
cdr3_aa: CASSTRTSGAQQYF
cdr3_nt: TGTGCCAGCAGCACCCGGACTAGCGGGGCTCAGCAGTACTTC

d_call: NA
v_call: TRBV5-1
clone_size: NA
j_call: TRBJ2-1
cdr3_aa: CASSLDGSHLNEQFF
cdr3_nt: TGCGCCAGCAGCTTGGATGGCAGCCACCTCAATGAGCAGTTCTTC

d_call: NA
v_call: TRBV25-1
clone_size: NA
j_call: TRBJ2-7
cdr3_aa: CASSDPGLSYEQYF
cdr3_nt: TGTGCCAGCAGTGACCCGGGACTGTCCTACGAGCAGTACTTC

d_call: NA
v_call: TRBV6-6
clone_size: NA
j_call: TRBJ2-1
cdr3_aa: CASSSKTDYNEQFF
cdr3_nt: TGTGCCAGCAGTTCAAAGACTGACTACAATGAGCAGTTCTTC

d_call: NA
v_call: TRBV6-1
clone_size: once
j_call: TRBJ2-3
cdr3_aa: CASSETGRTDTQYF
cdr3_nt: TGTGCCAGCAGTGAAACCGGCCGCACAGATACGCAGTATTTT

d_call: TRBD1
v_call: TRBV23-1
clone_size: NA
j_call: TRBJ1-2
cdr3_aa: CASSQSSDRVGYGYTF
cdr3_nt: TGCGCCAGCAGTCAATCCTCGGACAGGGTTGGGTATGGCTACACCTTC

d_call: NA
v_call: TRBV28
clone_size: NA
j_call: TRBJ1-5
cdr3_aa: CASSPTGNSNQPQHF
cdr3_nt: TGTGCCAGCAGTCCTACAGGGAATAGCAATCAGCCCCAGCATTTT

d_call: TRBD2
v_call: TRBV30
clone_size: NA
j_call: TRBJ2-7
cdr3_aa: CAWSVAGPYEQYF
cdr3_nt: TGTGCCTGGAGTGTAGCGGGGCCCTACGAGCAGTACTTC

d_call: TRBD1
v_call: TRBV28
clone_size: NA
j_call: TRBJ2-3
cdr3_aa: CASSLIGTGGSYTQYF
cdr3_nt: TGTGCCAGCAGTCTTATCGGGACAGGGGGGTCCTATACGCAGTATTTT

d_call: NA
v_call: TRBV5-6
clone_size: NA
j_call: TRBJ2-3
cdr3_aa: CASSFPEVLTDTQYF
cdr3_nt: TGTGCCAGCAGCTTCCCAGAGGTTCTCACAGATACGCAGTATTTT

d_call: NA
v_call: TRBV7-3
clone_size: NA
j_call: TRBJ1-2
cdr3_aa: CASSEEPYYGYTF
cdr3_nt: TGTGCCAGCAGCGAGGAACCCTACTATGGCTACACCTTC

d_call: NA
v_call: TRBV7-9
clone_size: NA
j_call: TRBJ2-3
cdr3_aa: CASSYGSLTDTQYF
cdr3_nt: TGTGCCAGCAGCTACGGGAGCCTCACAGATACGCAGTATTTT

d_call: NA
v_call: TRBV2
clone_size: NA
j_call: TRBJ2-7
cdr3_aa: CASSAGDEQYF
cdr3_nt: TGTGCCAGCAGTGCAGGGGACGAGCAGTACTTC

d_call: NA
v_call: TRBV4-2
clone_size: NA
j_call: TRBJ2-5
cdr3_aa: CASSQRVRETQYF
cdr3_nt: TGTGCCAGCAGCCAGAGGGTTCGAGAGACCCAGTACTTC

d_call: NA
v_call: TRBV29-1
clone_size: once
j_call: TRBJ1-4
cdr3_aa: CSGRDTRQGNDEKLFF
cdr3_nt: TGCAGCGGACGGGACACTCGACAAGGGAACGATGAAAAACTGTTTTTT

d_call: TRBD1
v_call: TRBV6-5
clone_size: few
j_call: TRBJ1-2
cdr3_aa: CASRSGTGGYGYTF
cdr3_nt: TGTGCCAGCAGGTCCGGGACAGGGGGATATGGCTACACCTTC

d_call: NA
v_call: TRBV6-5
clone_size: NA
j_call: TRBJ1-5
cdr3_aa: CASSYRRTNQPQHF
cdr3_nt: TGTGCCAGCAGTTATCGACGGACTAATCAGCCCCAGCATTTT

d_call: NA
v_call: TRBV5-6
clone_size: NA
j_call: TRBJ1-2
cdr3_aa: CASSLVGRGYTF
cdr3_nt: TGTGCCAGCAGCTTGGTTGGCCGGGGCTACACCTTC

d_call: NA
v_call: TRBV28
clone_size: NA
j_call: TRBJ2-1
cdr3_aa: CASSGPGTAPNNEQFF
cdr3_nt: TGTGCCAGCAGCGGCCCCGGGACGGCCCCAAACAATGAGCAGTTCTTC

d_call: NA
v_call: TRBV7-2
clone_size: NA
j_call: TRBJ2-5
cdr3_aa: CASSLAINAGQETQYF
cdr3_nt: TGTGCCAGCAGCTTAGCGATTAACGCAGGGCAAGAGACCCAGTACTTC

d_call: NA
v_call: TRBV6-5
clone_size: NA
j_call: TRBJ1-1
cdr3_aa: CASSPYWTVNTEAFF
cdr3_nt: TGTGCCAGCAGTCCGTATTGGACGGTGAACACTGAAGCTTTCTTT

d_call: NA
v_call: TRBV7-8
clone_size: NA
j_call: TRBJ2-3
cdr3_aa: CASSPRPQGSTDTQYF
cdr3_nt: TGTGCCAGCAGCCCACGCCCCCAGGGTAGCACAGATACGCAGTATTTT

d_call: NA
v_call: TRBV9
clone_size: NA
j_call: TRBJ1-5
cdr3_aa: CASSVQVNQPQHF
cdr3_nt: TGTGCCAGCAGCGTACAAGTTAATCAGCCCCAGCATTTT

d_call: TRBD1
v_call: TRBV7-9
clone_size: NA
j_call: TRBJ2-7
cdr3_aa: CASSSPGQGSEQYF
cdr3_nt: TGTGCCAGCAGCTCGCCGGGACAGGGTTCTGAGCAGTACTTC

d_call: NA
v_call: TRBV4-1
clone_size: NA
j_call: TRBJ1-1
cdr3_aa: CASSQRARGTEAFF
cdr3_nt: TGCGCCAGCAGCCAGAGGGCGCGGGGCACTGAAGCTTTCTTT

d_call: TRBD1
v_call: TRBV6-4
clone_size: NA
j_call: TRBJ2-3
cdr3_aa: CASSDSLGTASTDTQYF
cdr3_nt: TGTGCCAGCAGTGACTCCCTGGGGACAGCTAGCACAGATACGCAGTATTTT

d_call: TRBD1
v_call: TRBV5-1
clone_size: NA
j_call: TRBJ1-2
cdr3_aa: CASSLGQGAKGYTF
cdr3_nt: TGCGCCAGCAGCTTGGGTCAGGGGGCTAAGGGCTACACCTTC

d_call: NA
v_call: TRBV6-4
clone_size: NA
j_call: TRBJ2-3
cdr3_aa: CASSDSDSTDTQYF
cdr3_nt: TGTGCCAGCAGTGACTCGGACAGCACAGATACGCAGTATTTT

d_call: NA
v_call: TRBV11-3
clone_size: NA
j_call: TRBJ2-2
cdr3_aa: CASSLDPLAGELFF
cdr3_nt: TGTGCCAGCAGCTTAGATCCACTAGCCGGGGAGCTGTTTTTT

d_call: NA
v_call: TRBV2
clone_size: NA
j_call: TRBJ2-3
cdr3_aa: CVGGKGGGDTQYF
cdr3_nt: TGTGTAGGCGGGAAAGGGGGAGGAGATACGCAGTATTTT

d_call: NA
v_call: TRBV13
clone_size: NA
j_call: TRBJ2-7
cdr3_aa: CASSRGRGPAYEQYF
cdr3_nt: TGTGCCAGCAGCAGAGGGAGGGGGCCTGCCTACGAGCAGTACTTC

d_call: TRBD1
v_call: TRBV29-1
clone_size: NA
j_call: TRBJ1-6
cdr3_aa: CSVDAGGGNSPLHF
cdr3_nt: TGCAGCGTTGACGCAGGGGGCGGTAATTCACCCCTCCACTTT

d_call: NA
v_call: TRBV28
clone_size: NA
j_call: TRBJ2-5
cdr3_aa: CASSFRETQYF
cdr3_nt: TGTGCCAGCAGTTTTCGGGAGACCCAGTACTTC

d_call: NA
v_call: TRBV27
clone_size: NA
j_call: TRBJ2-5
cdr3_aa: CASKWAGEETQYF
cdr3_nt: TGTGCCAGCAAGTGGGCAGGAGAAGAGACCCAGTACTTC

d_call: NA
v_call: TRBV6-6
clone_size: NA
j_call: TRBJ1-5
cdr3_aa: CASSRDGSNQPQHF
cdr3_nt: TGTGCCAGCAGCCGGGACGGTAGCAATCAGCCCCAGCATTTT

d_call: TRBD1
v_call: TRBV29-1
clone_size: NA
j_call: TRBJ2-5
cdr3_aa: CSVGSGQGKTQYF
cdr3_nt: TGCAGCGTTGGTTCGGGACAGGGAAAGACCCAGTACTTC

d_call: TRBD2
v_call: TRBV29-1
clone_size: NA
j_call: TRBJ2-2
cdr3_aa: CSGLAGTGGELFF
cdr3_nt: TGCAGCGGGCTAGCGGGAACGGGCGGGGAGCTGTTTTTT

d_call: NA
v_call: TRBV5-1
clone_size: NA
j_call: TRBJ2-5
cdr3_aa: CASSLAVLQDQYF
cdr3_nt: TGCGCCAGCAGCTTGGCGGTGTTGCAGGACCAGTACTTC

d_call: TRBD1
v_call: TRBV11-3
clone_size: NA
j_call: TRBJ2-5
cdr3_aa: CASSPQGEETQYF
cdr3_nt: TGTGCCAGCAGCCCACAGGGGGAAGAGACCCAGTACTTC

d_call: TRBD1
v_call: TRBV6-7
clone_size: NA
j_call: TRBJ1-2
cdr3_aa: CASSYRRGQGGGYTF
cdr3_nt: TGTGCCAGCAGTTACCGGCGGGGACAGGGTGGGGGCTACACCTTC